This T cell receptor beta chain was found in a study of beta chain features in type 1 diabetes. Findings of the study overall: Cells that show high TCR expression could be over-represented by cDNA sequencing. Junctions at VDJ sites from type 1 diabetes patients had fewer insertions and more deletions. Moderate yet significant TCRB CDR3 shortening was seen in Type 1 diabetes patients in all four CD4+ subsets.

The table lists this clone with a few counts. The antigen is not known. One heparinised blood draw averaging around 110 mL was given by each donor. This CDR3 has 15 residues. Germline CDR1 is MNHEY and CDR2 is SVGAGI. V was pared by 0 bases and J by 3 bases, with 11 bases between. The authors reverse transcribed all of the isolated RNA, so sequencing captured expressed TCRB transcripts. An average roughly 3.5 million reads came from naive, central memory and regulatory T cell samples. Only in-frame clones appear in the TCRdb table, and some are missing; sequencing was by immunoSEQ multiplex PCR. This table holds 120,000 to 150,000 clones, about 13% found once.

The chain links TRBV6-5 to TRBJ1-2, with D maybe TRBD1 (6 bases). The sample taken for sequencing was central memory CD4+ T cells from blood. The origin of this receptor is a man aged 18 to 29 with type 1 diabetes. This chain's CDR3 is CASSYSPTGHYGYTF. As DNA, the CDR3 is TGTGCCAGCAGTTACTCCCCGACAGGACACTATGGCTACACCTTC.